These 21 T cell receptor beta chains originate from one sample sequenced in a study of blood T cell repertoires in COVID-19. Profiled with immunoSEQ multiplex PCR; TCRdb holds only in-frame clones, not every one. The sample has 200,000 or so clones; roughly 76% are singletons. Sequences were obtained from peripheral blood. The receptors originated from a woman at least 80 years old with COVID-19, enrolled during active disease.

This clone was detected only once. The chain carries TRBV11-3 and TRBJ2-2; TRBD1 agrees at 11 bases. CDR3 length: 15 residues. Per the germline V gene, CDR1 is SGHNT and CDR2 is YENEEA. V gave up 4 bases and J gave up 7 bases; unmatched junction bases: 5. CDR3 residues: CASSSGQGASGELFF. CDR3 nucleotides: TGTGCCAGCAGCTCAGGACAGGGGGCGAGCGGGGAGCTGTTTTTT.

This clone showed up just a few times. The chain employs TRBV5-1 and TRBJ2-1; the D gene is possibly TRBD1 (6 bases). Germline V CDR1 and CDR2: SGHRS, YFSETQ. Trimming shortened V by 4 bases and J by 14 bases, and 22 bases separated the two germline ends. This CDR3 spans 14 amino acids. The CDR3 nucleotides are TGCGCCAGCAGCCAAGGACAGATCCCGTCGGACGAGTTCTTC. Encoded protein: CASSQGQIPSDEFF.

The chain recombines TRBV5-4 with TRBJ2-5, with D perhaps TRBD2 (6 bases). The CDR3 loop spans 17 amino acids. Per germline, CDR1 SGHNT and CDR2 YYREEE (reference sequence). Trimming cost V 6 bases and J 5 bases, with 26 bases left between them. The CDR3 sequence is CASTTGLGPDNSETQYF. The CDR3 DNA is TGTGCCAGCACGACGGGACTGGGGCCCGACAATTCGGAGACCCAGTACTTC.

This clone was seen more than once but under ten times. The chain employs TRBV3-1 (or the pseudogene TRBV3-2) and TRBJ2-1, with D possibly TRBD1 on 5 matching bases. The germline CDR1 and CDR2 sequences are LGHDT and YNNKEL (reference sequence). The CDR3 totals 14 residues. V lost 1 base and J 6 bases, leaving 10 bases between the germline ends. DNA of the CDR3: TGTGCCAGCAGCCAAGGTTGGACAAGCAATGAGCAGTTCTTC. It translates to CASSQGWTSNEQFF.

This chain joins TRBV5-8 and TRBJ1-1; D perhaps matches TRBD1 (5 bases). CDR1 SGHTS and CDR2 YDEGEE come from the germline V gene. V was cut by 5 bases and J by 0 bases, with 17 bases left in between. This CDR3 is 16 amino acids long. CDR3 loop: CASRHLGVRMNTEAFF. The CDR3 DNA reads as TGTGCCAGCAGACATTTAGGGGTGCGAATGAACACTGAAGCTTTCTTT.

The CDR3, as DNA: TGCGCCAGCAGCTATGGGGGGGCTAACTATGGCTACACCTTC. This gives the protein CASSYGGANYGYTF. The chain employs TRBV5-1 and TRBJ1-2, with a weak D call TRBD1 (5 bases). The V gene's germline CDR1 is SGHRS and CDR2 YFSETQ. The V end was cut by 3 bases, the J end by 0 bases, with 9 bases between. The CDR3 runs to 14 residues.

This clone was counted ten times or more. This rearrangement joins TRBV7-3 to TRBJ2-2, with D perhaps matching TRBD1 (5 bases). Germline loops: CDR1 SGHTA, CDR2 FQGTGA. The CDR3 has 14 amino acids. V was shortened by 3 bases and J by 6 bases, with 11 bases between the two germline ends. The CDR3 bases are TGTGCCAGCAGCTTGCAGGGCGGCCCCGGGGAGCTGTTTTTT. Its translation is CASSLQGGPGELFF.

The gene calls are TRBV19 and TRBJ1-4; possibly TRBD1 for D (5 bases). CDR1 is LNHDA and CDR2 is SQIVND in the germline V gene (reference sequence). The CDR3 consists of 13 residues. Trimming left V 1 base short and J 7 bases short, with 7 bases between. CDR3 region: CASSIGTSEKLFF. The CDR3 nucleotides read TGTGCCAGTAGTATAGGGACAAGTGAAAAACTGTTTTTT. Full variable domain (missing parts from reference TRBV19 and TRBJ1-4): DGGITQSPKYLFRKEGQNVTLSCEQNLNHDAMYWYRQDPGQGLRLIYYSQIVNDFQKGDIAEGYSVSREKKESFPLTVTSAQKNPTAFYLCASSIGTSEKLFFGSGTQLSVL.

The chain combines TRBV7-2 with TRBJ1-6, with D perhaps TRBD1 (5 bases). Trimming removed 1 base at V and 2 bases at J, with 6 bases between. There are 15 residues in the CDR3. CDR1 is SGHTA, CDR2 FQGNSA, per germline. This CDR3 reads CASSLEGAYNSPLHF. CDR3 nucleotides: TGTGCCAGCAGCTTAGAAGGGGCCTATAATTCACCCCTCCACTTT. Using reference TRBV7-2 and TRBJ1-6 for the parts outside the CDR3, the full variable domain is GAGVSQSPSNKVTEKGKDVELRCDPISGHTALYWYRQSLGQGLEFLIYFQGNSAPDKSGLPSDRFSAERTGGSVSTLTIQRTQQEDSAVYLCASSLEGAYNSPLHFGNGTRLTVT.

The genes are TRBV4-1 and TRBJ1-4; D unresolved. The V end lost 1 base, the J end lost 6 bases, and 12 bases lay between the germline ends. This CDR3 has 15 amino acids. Looked up from germline, CDR1 is MGHRA and CDR2 is YSYEKL. In nucleotides, the CDR3 is TGCGCCAGCAGCCAAGTCCCGAGGATGGATGAAAAACTGTTTTTT. Protein product: CASSQVPRMDEKLFF.

This rearrangement joins TRBV4-3 to TRBJ1-2; a weak D match, TRBD1 (5 bases). Deletions cut 2 bases from V and 8 bases from J, with 15 bases between. The CDR3 is 14 residues long. Looked up from germline, CDR1 is LGHNA and CDR2 is YSLEER. CDR3 sequence reads: CASSQFFADKGYTF. The DNA of the CDR3 is TGCGCCAGCAGCCAATTTTTCGCGGACAAAGGCTACACCTTC.

This chain connects TRBV13 to TRBJ1-1; 8 bases agree with TRBD1. The CDR3 consists of 16 residues. Germline V lookup: CDR1 PRHDT, CDR2 FYEKMQ (reference sequence). The trim removed 0 bases at V and 1 base at J, leaving 4 bases unmatched. The CDR3 region has the DNA TGTGCCAGCAGCTTAGGGAAGGACAGGGAGAACACTGAAGCTTTCTTT. It is translated as CASSLGKDRENTEAFF.

The V gene is TRBV5-1, the J gene TRBJ1-2; 7 bases map to TRBD1. Looked up from germline, CDR1 is SGHRS and CDR2 is YFSETQ. V lost 4 bases, J lost 2 bases, and 5 bases stayed unmatched. The CDR3 is made up of 14 amino acids. The DNA of the CDR3 is TGCGCCAGCAGCGCGGGACAGTTAAACTATGGCTACACCTTC. It is translated as CASSAGQLNYGYTF.

The genes are TRBV13 and TRBJ1-3; 10 bases line up with TRBD1. The CDR3 runs 15 residues. Trimming removed 5 bases from V and 2 bases from J; junction bases left unmatched: 3. Germline V lookup: CDR1 PRHDT, CDR2 FYEKMQ (reference sequence). As DNA, the CDR3 is TGTGCCAGCAGCGAAGGACAGGGGGCTGGAAACACCATATATTTT. Translated: CASSEGQGAGNTIYF.

The chain carries TRBV11-2 and TRBJ1-1; weak D call: TRBD1 (5 bases). The CDR3 extends over 15 amino acids. In germline, CDR1 is SGHAT, CDR2 FQNNGV. V gave up 1 base and J gave up 2 bases, with 11 bases separating them. The CDR3 sequence: CASSLVTGINTEAFF. DNA of the CDR3: TGTGCCAGCAGCTTAGTCACAGGTATCAACACTGAAGCTTTCTTT.

The chain links TRBV7-9 to TRBJ1-2; possibly TRBD1 for D (6 bases). Germline V gene sequence: CDR1 SEHNR, CDR2 FQNEAQ (reference sequence). The CDR3 runs to 16 residues. Trimming pared 4 bases from V and 5 bases from J, leaving 20 bases between. The CDR3 DNA reads TGTGCCAGCAGCTATCTCGTCGGGGGGCCTCCTTATGGCTACACCTTC. This sequence encodes CASSYLVGGPPYGYTF.

The chain carries TRBV27 and TRBJ1-1; a weak D match, TRBD1 (5 bases). This CDR3 spans 15 amino acids. The germline CDR1 and CDR2 sequences are MNHEY and SMNVEV (reference sequence). V was trimmed by 0 bases and J by 1 base, leaving 9 bases between them. This chain's CDR3 is CASSLSEGPNTEAFF. In DNA, the CDR3 is TGTGCCAGCAGTTTATCGGAGGGGCCGAACACTGAAGCTTTCTTT.

CDR3 in amino acids: CASSLWTATDTQYF. The CDR3 DNA reads as TGTGCCAGCAGCCTATGGACAGCCACAGATACGCAGTATTTT. V gene TRBV6-5 combines with J gene TRBJ2-3; TRBD1 is a possible D gene (6 bases). CDR3 length equals 14 residues. V dropped 6 bases and J dropped 2 bases, with 12 bases sitting between them. Germline V gene sequence: CDR1 MNHEY, CDR2 SVGAGI.

This clone was picked up a small number of times. The V call is TRBV4-2, the J call TRBJ2-7; TRBD1 is a possible D gene (5 bases). V lost 3 bases and J 0 bases, leaving 18 bases between the germline ends. CDR1 is LGHNA, CDR2 YNFKEQ, per germline. CDR3 length: 17 amino acids. This CDR3 is CASSQDNRKDNSYEQYF. The CDR3 DNA is TGTGCCAGCAGCCAGGATAACCGAAAGGACAACTCCTACGAGCAGTACTTC.

V and J are TRBV5-1 and TRBJ1-1; D remains unclear. Germline CDR1 and CDR2: SGHRS and YFSETQ. CDR3 size: 14 residues. Trimming took 2 bases from V and 1 from J, leaving 9 bases between them. The chain's CDR3 is CASSLISPNTEAFF. The CDR3 nucleotides read TGCGCCAGCAGCTTAATATCTCCGAACACTGAAGCTTTCTTT.

The chain links TRBV3-1 (or the pseudogene TRBV3-2) to TRBJ1-1; 7 bases agree with TRBD1. Germline V gives CDR1 LGHDT, CDR2 YNNKEL (reference sequence). V dropped 10 bases and J dropped 5; count of bases not matched to a gene: 7. The CDR3 loop spans 12 amino acids. The CDR3 region has the DNA TGTGCCACCTCAGGGGGTGGGACTGAAGCTTTCTTT. The encoded protein is CATSGGGTEAFF.